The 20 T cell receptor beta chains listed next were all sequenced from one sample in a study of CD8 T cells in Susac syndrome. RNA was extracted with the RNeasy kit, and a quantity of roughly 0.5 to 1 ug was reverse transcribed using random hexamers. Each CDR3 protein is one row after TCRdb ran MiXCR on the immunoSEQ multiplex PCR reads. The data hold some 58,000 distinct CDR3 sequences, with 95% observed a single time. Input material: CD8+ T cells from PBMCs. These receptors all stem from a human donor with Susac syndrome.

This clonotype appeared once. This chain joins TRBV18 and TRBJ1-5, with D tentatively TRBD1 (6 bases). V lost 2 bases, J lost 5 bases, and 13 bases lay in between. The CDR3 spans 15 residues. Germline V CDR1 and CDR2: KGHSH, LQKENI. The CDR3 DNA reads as TGTGCCAGCTCACCAAGCAAGGGGGTGGATCAGCCCCAGCATTTT. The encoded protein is CASSPSKGVDQPQHF.

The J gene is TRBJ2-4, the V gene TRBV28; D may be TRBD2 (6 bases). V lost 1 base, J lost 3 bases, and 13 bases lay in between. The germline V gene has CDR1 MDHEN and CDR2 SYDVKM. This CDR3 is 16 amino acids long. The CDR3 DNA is TGTGCCAGCAGTTTATCGGTGGGGGGTCGCAAAAACATTCAGTACTTC. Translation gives CASSLSVGGRKNIQYF.

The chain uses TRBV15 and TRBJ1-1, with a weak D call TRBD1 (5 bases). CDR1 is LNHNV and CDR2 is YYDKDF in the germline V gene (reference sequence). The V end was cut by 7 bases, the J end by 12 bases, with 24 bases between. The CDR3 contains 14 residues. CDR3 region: CATTPAREVSETFF. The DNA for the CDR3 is TGTGCCACCACTCCGGCCAGGGAGGTTTCTGAGACTTTCTTT.

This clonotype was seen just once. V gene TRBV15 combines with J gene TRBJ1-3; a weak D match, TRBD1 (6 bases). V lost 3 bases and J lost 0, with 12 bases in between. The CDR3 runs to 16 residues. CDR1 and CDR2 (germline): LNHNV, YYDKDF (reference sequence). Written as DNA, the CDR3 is TGTGCCACCAGCAGGAAAACAGGGAGCTCTGGAAACACCATATATTTT. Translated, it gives CATSRKTGSSGNTIYF.

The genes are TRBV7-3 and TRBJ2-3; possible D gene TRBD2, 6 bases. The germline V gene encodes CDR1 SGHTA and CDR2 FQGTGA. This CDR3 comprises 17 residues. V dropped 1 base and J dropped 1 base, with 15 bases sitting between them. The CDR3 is CASSLRGPGDGTDTQYF. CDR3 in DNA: TGTGCCAGCAGCTTAAGAGGCCCGGGGGACGGCACAGATACGCAGTATTTT. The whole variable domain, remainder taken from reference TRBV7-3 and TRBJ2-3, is GAGVSQTPSNKVTEKGKYVELRCDPISGHTALYWYRQSLGQGPEFLIYFQGTGAADDSGLPNDRFFAVRPEGSVSTLKIQRTERGDSAVYLCASSLRGPGDGTDTQYFGPGTRLTVL.

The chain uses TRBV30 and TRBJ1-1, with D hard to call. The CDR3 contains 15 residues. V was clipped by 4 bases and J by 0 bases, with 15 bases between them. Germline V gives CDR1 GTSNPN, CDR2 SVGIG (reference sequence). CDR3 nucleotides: TGTGCCTGGATCAATCTGGGCTTTATGAACACTGAAGCTTTCTTT. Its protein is CAWINLGFMNTEAFF.

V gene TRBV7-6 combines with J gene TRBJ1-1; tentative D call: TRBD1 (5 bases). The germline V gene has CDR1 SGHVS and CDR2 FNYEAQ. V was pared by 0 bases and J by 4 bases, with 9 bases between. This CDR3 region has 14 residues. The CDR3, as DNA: TGTGCCAGCAGCTTAGCACCGGGGGGCACTGAAGCTTTCTTT. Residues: CASSLAPGGTEAFF.

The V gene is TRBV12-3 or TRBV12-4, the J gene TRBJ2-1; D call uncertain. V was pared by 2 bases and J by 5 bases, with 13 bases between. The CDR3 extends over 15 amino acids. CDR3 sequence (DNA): TGTGCCAGCAGTTTAACTGGGGTCGAGCACAATGAGCAGTTCTTC. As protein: CASSLTGVEHNEQFF.

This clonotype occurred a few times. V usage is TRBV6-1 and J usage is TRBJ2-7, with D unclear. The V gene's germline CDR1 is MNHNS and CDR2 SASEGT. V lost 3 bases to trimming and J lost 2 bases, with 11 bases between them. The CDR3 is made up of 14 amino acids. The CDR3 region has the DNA TGTGCCAGCAGTGATGTGGGAATAACCTACGAGCAGTACTTC. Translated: CASSDVGITYEQYF.

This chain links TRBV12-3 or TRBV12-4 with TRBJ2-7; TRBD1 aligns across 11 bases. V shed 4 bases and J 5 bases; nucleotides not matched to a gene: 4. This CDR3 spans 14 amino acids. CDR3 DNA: TGTGCCAGCAGTTGGACAGGGGGCTACAACGAGCAGTACTTC. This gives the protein CASSWTGGYNEQYF.

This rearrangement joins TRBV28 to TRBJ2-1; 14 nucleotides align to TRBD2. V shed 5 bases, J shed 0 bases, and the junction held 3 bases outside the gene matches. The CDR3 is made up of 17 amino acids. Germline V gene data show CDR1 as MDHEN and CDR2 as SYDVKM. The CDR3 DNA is TGTGCCAGCAGTCCGGGACTAGCGGGGGACTCCTACAATGAGCAGTTCTTC. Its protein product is CASSPGLAGDSYNEQFF.

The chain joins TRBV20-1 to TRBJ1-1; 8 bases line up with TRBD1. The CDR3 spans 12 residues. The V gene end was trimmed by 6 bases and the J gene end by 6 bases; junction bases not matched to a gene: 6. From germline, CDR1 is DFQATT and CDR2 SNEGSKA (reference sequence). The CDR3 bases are TGCAGTGCCTGCCAGGGGGCGTCTGAAGCTTTCTTT. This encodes CSACQGASEAFF.

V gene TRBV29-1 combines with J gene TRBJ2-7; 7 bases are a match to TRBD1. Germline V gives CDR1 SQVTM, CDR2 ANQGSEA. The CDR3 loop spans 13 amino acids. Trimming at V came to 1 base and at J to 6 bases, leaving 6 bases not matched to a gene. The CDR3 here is CSVEGQGGVEQYF. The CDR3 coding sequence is TGCAGCGTTGAAGGACAGGGTGGAGTCGAGCAGTACTTC.

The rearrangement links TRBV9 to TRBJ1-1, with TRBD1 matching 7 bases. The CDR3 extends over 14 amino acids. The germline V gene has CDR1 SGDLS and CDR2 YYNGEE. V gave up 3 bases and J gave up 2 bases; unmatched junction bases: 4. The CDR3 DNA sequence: TGTGCCAGCAGCGCAGGGACAGTCAACACTGAAGCTTTCTTT. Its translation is CASSAGTVNTEAFF. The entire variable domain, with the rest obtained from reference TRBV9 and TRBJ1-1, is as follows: DSGVTQTPKHLITATGQRVTLRCSPRSGDLSVYWYQQSLDQGLQFLIQYYNGEERAKGNILERFSAQQFPDLHSELNLSSLELGDSALYFCASSAGTVNTEAFFGQGTRLTVV.

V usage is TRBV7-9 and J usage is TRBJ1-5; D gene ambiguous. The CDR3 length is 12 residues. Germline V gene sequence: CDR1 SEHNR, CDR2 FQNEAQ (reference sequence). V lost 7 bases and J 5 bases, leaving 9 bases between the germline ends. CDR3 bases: TGTGCCAGCAAGATCGGGGATCAGCCCCAGCATTTT. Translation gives CASKIGDQPQHF.

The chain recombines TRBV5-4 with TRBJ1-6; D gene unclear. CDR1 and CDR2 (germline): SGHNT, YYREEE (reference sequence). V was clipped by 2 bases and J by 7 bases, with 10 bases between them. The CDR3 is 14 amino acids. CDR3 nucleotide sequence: TGTGCCAGCAGCTTATGGGGAAGCAATTCACCCCTCCACTTT. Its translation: CASSLWGSNSPLHF.

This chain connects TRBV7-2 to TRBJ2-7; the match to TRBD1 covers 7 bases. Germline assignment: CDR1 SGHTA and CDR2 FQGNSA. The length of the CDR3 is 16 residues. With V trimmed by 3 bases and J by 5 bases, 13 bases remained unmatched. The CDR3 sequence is CASSLRWAGQGDEQYF. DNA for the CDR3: TGTGCCAGCAGCTTGAGGTGGGCAGGGCAGGGGGACGAGCAGTACTTC.

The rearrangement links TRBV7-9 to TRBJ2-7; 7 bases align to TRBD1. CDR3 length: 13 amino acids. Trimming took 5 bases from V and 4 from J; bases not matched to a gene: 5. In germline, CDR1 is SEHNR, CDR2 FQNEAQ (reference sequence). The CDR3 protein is CASSPQGEYEQYF. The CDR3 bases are TGTGCCAGCAGCCCCCAGGGGGAGTACGAGCAGTACTTC.

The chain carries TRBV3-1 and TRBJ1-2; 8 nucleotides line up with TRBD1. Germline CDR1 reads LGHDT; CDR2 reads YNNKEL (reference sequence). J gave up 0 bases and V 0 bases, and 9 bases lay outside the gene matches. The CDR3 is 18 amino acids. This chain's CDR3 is CASSQDRAGGLANYGYTF. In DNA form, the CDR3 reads TGTGCCAGCAGCCAAGATCGGGCAGGGGGCTTGGCTAACTATGGCTACACCTTC.

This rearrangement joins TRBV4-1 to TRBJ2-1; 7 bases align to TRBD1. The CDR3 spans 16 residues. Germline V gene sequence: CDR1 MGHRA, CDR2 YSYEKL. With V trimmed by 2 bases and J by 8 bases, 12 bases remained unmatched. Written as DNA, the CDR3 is TGCGCCAGCAGCCAAACCGACAGGGTCGGAGGATATGAGCAGTTCTTC. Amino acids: CASSQTDRVGGYEQFF.